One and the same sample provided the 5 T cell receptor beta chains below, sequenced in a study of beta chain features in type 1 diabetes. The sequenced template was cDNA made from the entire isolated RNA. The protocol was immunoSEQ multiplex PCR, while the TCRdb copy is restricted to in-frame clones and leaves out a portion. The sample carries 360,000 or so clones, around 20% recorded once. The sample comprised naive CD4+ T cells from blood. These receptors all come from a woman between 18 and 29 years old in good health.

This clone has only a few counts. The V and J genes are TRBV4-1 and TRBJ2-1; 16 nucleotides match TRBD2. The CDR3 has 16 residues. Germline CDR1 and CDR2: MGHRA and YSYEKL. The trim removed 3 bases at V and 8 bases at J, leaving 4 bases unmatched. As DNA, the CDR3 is TGCGCCAGCAGCCAGGGACTAGCGGGGGGGCAGGATGAGCAGTTCTTC. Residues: CASSQGLAGGQDEQFF.

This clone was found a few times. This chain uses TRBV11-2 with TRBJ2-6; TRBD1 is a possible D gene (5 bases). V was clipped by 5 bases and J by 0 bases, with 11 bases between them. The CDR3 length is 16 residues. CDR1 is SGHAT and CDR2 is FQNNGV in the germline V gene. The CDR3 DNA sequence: TGTGCCAGCAGCCAGGACACCTACTCTGGGGCCAACGTCCTGACTTTC. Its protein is CASSQDTYSGANVLTF.

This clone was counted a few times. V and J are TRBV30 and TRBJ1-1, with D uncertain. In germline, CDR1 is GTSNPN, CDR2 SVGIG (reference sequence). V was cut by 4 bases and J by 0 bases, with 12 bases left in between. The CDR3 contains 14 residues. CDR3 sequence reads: CAWISGFLNTEAFF. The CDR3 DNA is TGTGCCTGGATCTCGGGGTTTCTGAACACTGAAGCTTTCTTT.

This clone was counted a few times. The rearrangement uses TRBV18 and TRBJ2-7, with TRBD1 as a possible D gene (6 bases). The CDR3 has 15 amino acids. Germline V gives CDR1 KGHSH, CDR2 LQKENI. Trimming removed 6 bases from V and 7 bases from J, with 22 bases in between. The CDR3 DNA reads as TGTGCCAGCTCGCCCTCCGCGAGGGGGACGGAAGAGCAGTACTTC. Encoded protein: CASSPSARGTEEQYF.

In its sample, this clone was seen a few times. CDR3 sequence (DNA): TGTGCCAGCTCCAAAACACAGGACGGAAGAGAAAAACTGTTTTTT. Its protein is CASSKTQDGREKLFF. The chain recombines TRBV18 with TRBJ1-4; D perhaps matches TRBD1 (5 bases). V dropped 6 bases and J dropped 8 bases, with 19 bases sitting between them. Germline assignment: CDR1 KGHSH and CDR2 LQKENI. There are 15 residues in the CDR3.